This passage covers 8 T cell receptor beta chains from one sample sequenced in a study of cytomegalovirus exposure and HLA in healthy donors. 60 Vbeta and 13 Jbeta primers were used in PCR. Produced via immunoSEQ multiplex PCR; TCRdb's table is partial and in-frame only. The top ten hold around 6% of the sample, which has around 190,000 clones, around three quarters seen once. Sequencing used PBMCs. All receptors come from a man aged 40-49 years in good health and CMV-seronegative.

This rearrangement joins TRBV9 to TRBJ1-3; weak D call: TRBD1 (6 bases). V gave up 0 bases and J gave up 0 bases, with 10 bases separating them. This CDR3 comprises 16 residues. The V gene's germline CDR1 is SGDLS and CDR2 YYNGEE. CDR3 nucleotide sequence: TGTGCCAGCAGCGTAGCTACAGGGCCCTCTGGAAACACCATATATTTT. This codes for CASSVATGPSGNTIYF.

V and J are TRBV5-5 and TRBJ1-5; a weak D match, TRBD1 (5 bases). The CDR3 loop spans 15 amino acids. Germline values: CDR1 SGHKS, CDR2 YYEKEE (reference sequence). V was pared by 5 bases and J by 0 bases, with 12 bases between. DNA of the CDR3: TGTGCCAGCAGTAAGGACATCTATAGCAATCAGCCCCAGCATTTT. It codes for CASSKDIYSNQPQHF.

This chain uses TRBV5-1 with TRBJ2-1; tentative D call: TRBD2 (6 bases). V gave up 4 bases and J gave up 12 bases, with 14 bases separating them. The V gene's germline CDR1 is SGHRS and CDR2 YFSETQ. The CDR3 runs to 12 residues. The chain's CDR3 is CASSTEGLSQFF. The CDR3 DNA reads as TGCGCCAGCAGCACTGAGGGACTCTCGCAGTTCTTC.

The chain carries TRBV7-3 and TRBJ2-2; 7 nucleotides agree with TRBD2. The CDR3 runs 15 residues. V shed 3 bases and J 5 bases; nucleotides not matched to a gene: 6. CDR1 is SGHTA, CDR2 FQGTGA, per germline. The chain's CDR3 is CASSFGGSRTGELFF. DNA of the CDR3: TGTGCCAGCAGCTTCGGCGGGAGTAGGACCGGGGAGCTGTTTTTT. Drawing the rest from reference TRBV7-3 and TRBJ2-2, the complete variable domain is GAGVSQTPSNKVTEKGKYVELRCDPISGHTALYWYRQSLGQGPEFLIYFQGTGAADDSGLPNDRFFAVRPEGSVSTLKIQRTERGDSAVYLCASSFGGSRTGELFFGEGSRLTVL.

The V call is TRBV6-5, the J call TRBJ1-1, with a tentative D call TRBD1 (5 bases). This CDR3 is 14 amino acids long. Trimming shortened V by 2 bases and J by 1 base, and 8 bases separated the two germline ends. Germline assignment: CDR1 MNHEY and CDR2 SVGAGI. The CDR3 loop reads CASSYRGQNTEAFF. The CDR3 DNA follows: TGTGCCAGCAGTTACCGTGGACAGAACACTGAAGCTTTCTTT.

The chain joins TRBV11-2 to TRBJ2-6; 8 positions match TRBD2. The V and J ends lost 8 bases and 4 bases, in that order; junction bases with no gene match: 4. The length of the CDR3 is 14 residues. CDR1 SGHAT and CDR2 FQNNGV come from the germline V gene. In DNA, the CDR3 is TGTGCCAGCGGGCTAGCGGGCGGGGCCAACGTCCTGACTTTC. Its protein product is CASGLAGGANVLTF.

This chain joins TRBV5-5 and TRBJ2-3, with no clear D. The CDR3 length is 12 residues. Germline assignment: CDR1 SGHKS and CDR2 YYEKEE (reference sequence). V shed 5 bases and J shed 3 bases, with 7 bases lying between them. CDR3 sequence (DNA): TGTGCCAGCAGGGTCCGGACAGATACGCAGTATTTT. Protein: CASRVRTDTQYF.

The J gene is TRBJ1-4, the V gene TRBV9; TRBD1 agrees at 10 bases. With 0 bases clipped from V and 3 bases from J, the junction kept 11 bases outside the gene matches. The germline gives CDR1 SGDLS, CDR2 YYNGEE. The CDR3 is 19 residues long. CDR3 protein: CASSVASGTGVSANEKLFF. In DNA, the CDR3 is TGTGCCAGCAGCGTAGCGTCCGGGACAGGGGTTTCAGCTAATGAAAAACTGTTTTTT.